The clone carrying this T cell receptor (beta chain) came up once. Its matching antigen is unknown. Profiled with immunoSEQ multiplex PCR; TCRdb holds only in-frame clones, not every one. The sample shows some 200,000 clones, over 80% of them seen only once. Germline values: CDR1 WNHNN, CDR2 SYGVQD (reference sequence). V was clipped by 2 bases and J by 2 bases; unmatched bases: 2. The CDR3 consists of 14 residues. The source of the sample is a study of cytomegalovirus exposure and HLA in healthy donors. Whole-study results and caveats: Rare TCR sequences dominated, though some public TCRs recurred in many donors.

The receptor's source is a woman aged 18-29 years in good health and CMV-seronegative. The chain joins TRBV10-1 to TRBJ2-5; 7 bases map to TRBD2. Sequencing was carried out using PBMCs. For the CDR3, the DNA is TGCGCCAGCAGTGAGATGGGGGGGCAAGAGACCCAGTACTTC. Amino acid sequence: CASSEMGGQETQYF.